Below are 10 T cell receptor beta chains sequenced from a single sample in a study of CD8 T cells in ankylosing spondylitis. A single record per CDR3 protein comes from TCRdb applying MiXCR to the 5' RACE reads. The sample has more than 150,000 distinct CDR3 sequences, roughly 13% seen once. The sample comprised blood, either unsorted or a sorted T cell fraction (not recorded which). The receptors were gathered from a male donor with ankylosing spondylitis or in good health (not recorded which).

This sequence joins TRBV6-1 and TRBJ2-1; 10 bases align to TRBD2. Germline trimming cut 4 bases from V and 2 bases from J; bases unmatched to any gene: 11. In germline, CDR1 is MNHNS, CDR2 SASEGT. This CDR3 region has 18 residues. The CDR3 loop reads CASSARTSGSTTYNEQFF. Here the CDR3 DNA reads TGTGCCAGCAGTGCCAGGACTAGCGGTTCGACCACCTACAATGAGCAGTTCTTC.

V is TRBV19 and J is TRBJ2-3; D possibly uses TRBD1 or TRBD2 (6 bases each). Deletions cut 4 bases from V and 2 bases from J, with 10 bases between. Germline CDR1 is LNHDA and CDR2 is SQIVND (reference sequence). CDR3 length: 14 amino acids. The CDR3 DNA reads as TGTGCCAGTAGTAGACGGGGGCACACAGATACGCAGTATTTT. Protein product: CASSRRGHTDTQYF.

As DNA, the CDR3 is TGTGCCAGCAGCTTAAACAGGCTAGCGGGGCCCGAGGCCTACAATGAGCAGTTCTTC. Protein: CASSLNRLAGPEAYNEQFF. The rearrangement joins TRBV11-1 to TRBJ2-1, with TRBD2 matching 9 bases. From germline, CDR1 is SGHAT and CDR2 FQDESV (reference sequence). The V gene end was trimmed by 2 bases and the J gene end by 2 bases; junction bases not matched to a gene: 13. CDR3 length: 19 amino acids.

The chain joins TRBV27 to TRBJ2-2, with D possibly TRBD2 on 6 matching bases. Germline-derived CDR1 and CDR2 are MNHEY and SMNVEV (reference sequence). The CDR3 spans 13 residues. The germline V and J ends were trimmed by 8 bases and 6 bases, with 13 bases remaining between them. The CDR3 DNA reads TGTGCCAGCGTACCTCCGGGGGCCGGGGAGCTGTTTTTT. Translating gives CASVPPGAGELFF.

V usage is TRBV4-1 and J usage is TRBJ2-7; no clear D. Germline CDR1 and CDR2: MGHRA and YSYEKL. This CDR3 comprises 17 residues. Between the trimmed V and J ends, which lost 1 base and 1 base, there was a span of 17 bases. CDR3 nucleotide sequence: TGCGCCAGCAGCCAAGGAGAGAGGAATATCGTGTCCTACGAGCAGTACTTC. Translating gives CASSQGERNIVSYEQYF.

This clonotype was observed many times. The V call is TRBV24-1, the J call TRBJ1-3; D gene ambiguous. V was clipped by 4 bases and J by 0 bases, with 15 bases between them. The germline gives CDR1 KGHDR, CDR2 SFDVKD. The CDR3 sequence is 17 residues long. CDR3: CATSEMEKAYSGNTIYF. The CDR3 nucleotides are TGTGCCACCAGTGAAATGGAGAAAGCCTACTCTGGAAACACCATATATTTT.

The chain is built from TRBV4-1 and TRBJ1-1; D remains ambiguous. The germline V gene encodes CDR1 MGHRA and CDR2 YSYEKL. CDR3 length: 11 amino acids. V was shortened by 3 bases and J by 8 bases, with 7 bases between the two germline ends. CDR3 nucleotide sequence: TGCGCCAGCAGCCAGGGCCGAGAAGCTTTCTTT. Translating it yields CASSQGREAFF.

This clonotype appeared a few times. This chain uses TRBV7-9 with TRBJ2-1; a weak D match, TRBD1 (6 bases). Germline V gives CDR1 SEHNR, CDR2 FQNEAQ (reference sequence). The CDR3 contains 16 residues. The V and J ends lost 2 bases and 3 bases respectively, with 14 bases between them. DNA for the CDR3: TGTGCCAGCAGCTTATCGGACAGCGAGGGCTACAATGAGCAGTTCTTC. Amino acid sequence: CASSLSDSEGYNEQFF.

The chain is built from TRBV30 and TRBJ2-7; TRBD1 matches at 10 bases. The CDR3 loop spans 14 amino acids. CDR1 is GTSNPN and CDR2 is SVGIG in the germline V gene (reference sequence). J lost 5 bases, V lost 1 base, and 5 bases had no gene match. CDR3 protein: CAWSAGTGADEQYF. The CDR3 DNA is TGTGCCTGGAGTGCCGGGACAGGGGCGGACGAGCAGTACTTC.

This clonotype was detected only a few times. The chain couples TRBV19 to TRBJ2-1, with 11 positions matching TRBD2. V lost 3 bases, J lost 4 bases, and 2 bases stayed unmatched. CDR1 and CDR2 (germline): LNHDA, SQIVND (reference sequence). The CDR3 sequence is 15 residues long. CDR3 amino acids: CASSMVAGGYNEQFF. DNA of the CDR3: TGTGCCAGTAGTATGGTAGCGGGGGGGTACAATGAGCAGTTCTTC.